This T cell receptor (beta chain) appears in the sequencing data of a study of T cell responses to AZD1222 COVID-19 vaccine. The table came from immunoSEQ multiplex PCR; TCRdb's copy has only in-frame clones and leaves some out. The data hold under 200,000 clones, with 90% observed a single time. V lost 1 base and J lost 4; bases outside the gene matches: 3. CDR1 and CDR2 (germline): SGHTA, FQGNSA. The CDR3 is 14 amino acids. This chain links TRBV7-2 with TRBJ2-7; 8 bases align to TRBD1. The material sequenced was peripheral blood, taken on day 0 of AZD1222 vaccination. This TCR was sampled from an adult in good health. CDR3 sequence: CASSLGTGPYEQYF. The CDR3 DNA reads TGTGCCAGCAGCTTAGGGACAGGGCCTTACGAGCAGTACTTC.